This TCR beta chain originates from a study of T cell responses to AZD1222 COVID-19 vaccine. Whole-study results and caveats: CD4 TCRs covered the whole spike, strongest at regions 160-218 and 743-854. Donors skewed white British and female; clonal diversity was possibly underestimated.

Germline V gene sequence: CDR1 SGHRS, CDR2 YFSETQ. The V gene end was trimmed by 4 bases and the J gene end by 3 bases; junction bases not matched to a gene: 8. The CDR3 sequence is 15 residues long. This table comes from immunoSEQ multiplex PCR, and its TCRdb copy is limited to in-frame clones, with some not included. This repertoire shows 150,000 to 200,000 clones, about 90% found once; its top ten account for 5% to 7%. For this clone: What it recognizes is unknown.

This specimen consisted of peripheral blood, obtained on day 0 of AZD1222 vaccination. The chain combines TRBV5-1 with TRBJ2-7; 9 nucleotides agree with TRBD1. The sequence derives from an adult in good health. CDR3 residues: CASSPGTGKGYEQYF. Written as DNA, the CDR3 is TGCGCCAGCAGCCCCGGGACAGGGAAGGGCTACGAGCAGTACTTC.